Here is one T cell receptor beta chain with its context. This clone has just one count. Which antigen it targets is not known. The input lacks base qualities; no much larger clone sits a single base away. The sample is drawn from a study of shared clonotypes between healthy human individuals (dated by TCRdb to about 2020). Background on the whole study: Two women and three men aged 18 to 49 years were included in the cohort. Between about 0.8 and 9 billion PBMCs per donor were obtained by leukapheresis. Blood TCR repertoires of four to six healthy adults were deeply sequenced to estimate repertoire size and the extent of clonotype sharing between individuals. For each donor, CD4 naive and CD4 memory were each run on three plates, CD8 naive on two plates, and CD8 memory on one plate. To increase sequencing depth and limit assay-specific biases, different laboratories used diverse techniques to prepare libraries and sequence TCR repertoires. Points the paper makes about the study in general: Pairwise subsampling indicated that sequencing depth was expected to affect the degree of clonotype sharing among donors. Sampling was limited to blood, and TCR repertoires in tissue likely differ from TCR repertoires in blood. Incomplete sequencing was indicated by rarefaction of sorted-subset datasets, despite the large sequencing depth. The small number of donors limited the genetic and exposure-history diversity represented. Estimated clonotype richness was generally larger for naive than for memory subsets. Higher generation probabilities were observed for clonotypes shared by all four sorted-subset donors than for non-shared clonotypes. About 5% of naive CD4, 3% to 3.5% of naive CD8, approximately 2% of memory CD4, and approximately 0.4% of memory CD8 clonotypes were shared across several donors.

CD8 naive samples consisted of CD45RO-negative cells that were positively selected for CCR7, yielding a CD45RA+CCR7+ population without TemRA cells. Donors were healthy HIV-negative adults with no recently reported acute infections or vaccinations. Every donor was a Caucasian adult living in Nashville, Tennessee, USA. Blood was obtained by leukapheresis, after which PBMCs were separated by Ficoll-Histopaque density gradient centrifugation and cryopreserved in liquid nitrogen vapor phase. Analytical flow cytometry was used to check the purity and quantity of each magnetically sorted T cell population. Genomic DNA was isolated from each sorted fraction and quantified by UV absorbance on a Nanodrop 2000c. Using the deep immunoSEQ assay, TCR CDR3 regions were amplified from genomic DNA by multiplex PCR. For each cell subset, the extracted genomic DNA was distributed evenly across all wells of several immunoSEQ 96-well plates, and each plate served as one replicate. For sorted subsets, about 200 ng genomic DNA, equal to some 30,000 T cell genomes, was loaded into each replicate PCR. The purified libraries were quantified using a Qubit 3.0 fluorometer, sized with a Bioanalyzer 2100, and then quantified again using the KAPA Library Quantification kit. Every immunoSEQ 96-well plate was sequenced on a separate single-read 150-cycle Illumina NextSeq 550 flow cell. Per the original workflow: Because the immunoSEQ output included only junctional sequences and no quality scores, the filtering could not be the same as the filtering used for full-length reads. To assign V/J genes and CDR3, sequences were annotated against IMGT germline references using PyIR, a Python wrapper for IgBLAST v1.9. Reads were filtered out if the reads had weak V/J assignments (E-value above 1e-6), no CDR3, stop codons, out-of-frame junctions, or ambiguous translated residues. A V3J clonotype was defined by an identical inferred V gene, J gene, and CDR3 amino acid sequence. The percentage overlap between two repertoires was calculated by dividing the number of shared unique clonotypes by the size of the smaller repertoire. Richness of each repertoire was evaluated using RTK rarefaction, the Chao1 estimator, and Recon v2.1 estimates of unobserved clonotypes. For all TCRbeta clonotypes obtained by the gDNA method from a few donors, generation probabilities were computed with OLGA. In TCRdb, the immuneACCESS table is reduced to in-frame sequences with V and J assigned. These tables do not hold every clone; where another copy was compared, an unresolved V gene accounts for under half, and the others remain unexplained. D and trimming come from the DNA, and the V and J calls and clone size come from that table. For this sample there are approximately 590,000 clones; around 95% appear just once. 0.11% of the sample comes from the top ten.

Sequencing used naive CD8+ T cells sorted from blood. The label giving this sample's cell subset or site can be read as: CD45RA+CCR7+. The receptor was derived from a woman aged 25-40 years in good health.

This receptor has the CDR3 CASSPGSNPSYEQYF. The DNA sequence is TGTGCCAGCAGCCCCGGGTCCAACCCCTCCTACGAGCAGTACTTC. The sequence is built from TRBV27 and TRBJ2-7, with the D segment identity uncertain. The germline V gene encodes CDR1 MNHEY and CDR2 SMNVEV (reference sequence). Its CDR3 holds 15 amino acids, cysteine through phenylalanine. Only the CDR3 part of the read is kept: 45 bases, read in frame from the first base. V loses 6 bases, J loses 0 bases, and the germline ends lie 15 bases apart.